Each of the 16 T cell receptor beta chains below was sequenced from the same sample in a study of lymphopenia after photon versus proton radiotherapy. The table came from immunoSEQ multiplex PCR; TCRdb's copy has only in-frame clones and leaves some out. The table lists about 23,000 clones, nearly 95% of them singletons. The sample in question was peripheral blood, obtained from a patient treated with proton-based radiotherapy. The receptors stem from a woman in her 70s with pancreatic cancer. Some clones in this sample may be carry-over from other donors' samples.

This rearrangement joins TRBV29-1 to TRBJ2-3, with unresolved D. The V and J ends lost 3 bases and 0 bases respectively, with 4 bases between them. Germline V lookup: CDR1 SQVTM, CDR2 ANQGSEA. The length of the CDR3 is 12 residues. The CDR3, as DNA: TGCAGCGTTGAGATCAGCACAGATACGCAGTATTTT. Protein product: CSVEISTDTQYF.

CDR3 nucleotides: TGTGCCACAGCAGTCACACTCTCCTACGAGCAGTACTTC. Translation: CATAVTLSYEQYF. This chain uses TRBV28 with TRBJ2-7; D unclear. Germline V gene sequence: CDR1 MDHEN, CDR2 SYDVKM. V lost 10 bases and J lost 0, with 13 bases in between. This CDR3 spans 13 amino acids.

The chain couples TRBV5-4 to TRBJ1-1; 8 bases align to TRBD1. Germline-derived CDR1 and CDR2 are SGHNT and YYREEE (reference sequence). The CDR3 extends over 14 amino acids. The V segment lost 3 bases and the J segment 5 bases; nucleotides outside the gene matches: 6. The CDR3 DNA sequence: TGTGCCAGCAGCTCAGGACAGGGTCTGACTGAAGCTTTCTTT. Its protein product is CASSSGQGLTEAFF.

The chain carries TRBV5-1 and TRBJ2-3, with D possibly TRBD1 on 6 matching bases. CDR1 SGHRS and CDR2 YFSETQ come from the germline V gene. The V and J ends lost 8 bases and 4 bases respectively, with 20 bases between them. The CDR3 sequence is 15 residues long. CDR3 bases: TGCGCCAGTATGACAGGCCTAGGACCTCCAGATACGCAGTATTTT. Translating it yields CASMTGLGPPDTQYF.

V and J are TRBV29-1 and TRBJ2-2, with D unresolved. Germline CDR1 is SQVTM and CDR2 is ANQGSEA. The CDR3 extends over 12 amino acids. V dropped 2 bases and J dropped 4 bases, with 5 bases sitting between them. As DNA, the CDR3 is TGCAGCGTTGAACAGGCCACCGGGGAGCTGTTTTTT. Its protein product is CSVEQATGELFF.

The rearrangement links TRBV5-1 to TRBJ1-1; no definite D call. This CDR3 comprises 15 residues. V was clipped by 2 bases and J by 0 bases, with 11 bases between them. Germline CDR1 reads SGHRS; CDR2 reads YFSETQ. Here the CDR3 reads CASSFGHPMNTEAFF. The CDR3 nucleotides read TGCGCCAGCAGCTTTGGGCACCCGATGAACACTGAAGCTTTCTTT.

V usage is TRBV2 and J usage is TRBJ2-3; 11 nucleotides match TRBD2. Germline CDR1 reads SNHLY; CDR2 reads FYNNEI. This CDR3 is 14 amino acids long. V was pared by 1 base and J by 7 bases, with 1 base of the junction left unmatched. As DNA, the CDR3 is TGTGCCAGCAGTGAAGTAGCGGGAGGGAATACGCAGTATTTT. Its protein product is CASSEVAGGNTQYF.

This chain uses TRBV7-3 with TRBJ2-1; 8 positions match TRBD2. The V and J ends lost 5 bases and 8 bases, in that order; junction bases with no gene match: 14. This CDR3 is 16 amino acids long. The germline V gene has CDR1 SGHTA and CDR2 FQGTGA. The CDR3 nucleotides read TGTGCCAGCAGCCCGGCCCCGGCGGGGGGTGTGGATGAGCAGTTCTTC. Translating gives CASSPAPAGGVDEQFF. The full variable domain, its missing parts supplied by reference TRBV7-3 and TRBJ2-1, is GAGVSQTPSNKVTEKGKYVELRCDPISGHTALYWYRQSLGQGPEFLIYFQGTGAADDSGLPNDRFFAVRPEGSVSTLKIQRTERGDSAVYLCASSPAPAGGVDEQFFGPGTRLTVL.

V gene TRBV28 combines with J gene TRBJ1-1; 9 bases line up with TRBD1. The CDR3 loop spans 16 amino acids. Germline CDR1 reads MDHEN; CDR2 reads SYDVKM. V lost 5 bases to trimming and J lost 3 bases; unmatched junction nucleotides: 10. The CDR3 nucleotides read TGTGCCAGCAGTCATGGCCGGGACAGGGTGTACACTGAAGCTTTCTTT. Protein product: CASSHGRDRVYTEAFF.

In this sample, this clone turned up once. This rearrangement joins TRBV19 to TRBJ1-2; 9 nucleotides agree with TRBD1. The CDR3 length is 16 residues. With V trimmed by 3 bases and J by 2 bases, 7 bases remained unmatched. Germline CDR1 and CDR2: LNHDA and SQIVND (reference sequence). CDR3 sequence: CASSMRTGVTNYGYTF. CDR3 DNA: TGTGCCAGTAGTATGAGGACAGGGGTGACGAACTATGGCTACACCTTC.

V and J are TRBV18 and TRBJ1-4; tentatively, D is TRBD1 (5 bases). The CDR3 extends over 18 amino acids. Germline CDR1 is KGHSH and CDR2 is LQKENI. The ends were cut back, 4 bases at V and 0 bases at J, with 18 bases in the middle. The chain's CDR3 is CASSHRREKQATNEKLFF. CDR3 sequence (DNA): TGTGCCAGCTCACACCGACGCGAAAAACAGGCAACTAATGAAAAACTGTTTTTT.

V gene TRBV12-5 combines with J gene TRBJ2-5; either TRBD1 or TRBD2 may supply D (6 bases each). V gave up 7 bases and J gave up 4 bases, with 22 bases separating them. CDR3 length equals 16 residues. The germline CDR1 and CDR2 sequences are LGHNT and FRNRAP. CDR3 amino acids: CASALGGRGRTETQYF. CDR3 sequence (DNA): TGTGCTAGTGCCCTGGGGGGCAGGGGAAGGACAGAGACCCAGTACTTC.

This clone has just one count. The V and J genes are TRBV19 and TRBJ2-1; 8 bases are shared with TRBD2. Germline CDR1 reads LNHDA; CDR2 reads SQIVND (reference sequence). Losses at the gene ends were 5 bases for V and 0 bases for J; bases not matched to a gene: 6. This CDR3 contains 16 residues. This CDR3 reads CASSVPTSASYNEQFF. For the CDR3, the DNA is TGTGCCAGTAGTGTTCCGACTAGCGCCTCCTACAATGAGCAGTTCTTC.

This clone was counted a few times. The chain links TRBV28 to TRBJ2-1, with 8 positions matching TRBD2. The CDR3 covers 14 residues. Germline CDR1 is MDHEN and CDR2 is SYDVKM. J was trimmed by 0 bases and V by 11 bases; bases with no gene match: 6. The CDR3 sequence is CAGASGSSYNEQFF. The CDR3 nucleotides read TGTGCCGGGGCAAGCGGGAGCTCCTACAATGAGCAGTTCTTC.

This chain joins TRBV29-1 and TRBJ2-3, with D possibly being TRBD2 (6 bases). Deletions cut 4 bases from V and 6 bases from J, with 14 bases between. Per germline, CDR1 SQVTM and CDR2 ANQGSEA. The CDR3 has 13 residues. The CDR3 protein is CSVGAGTGDTQYF. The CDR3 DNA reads TGCAGCGTTGGGGCGGGGACTGGGGATACGCAGTATTTT.

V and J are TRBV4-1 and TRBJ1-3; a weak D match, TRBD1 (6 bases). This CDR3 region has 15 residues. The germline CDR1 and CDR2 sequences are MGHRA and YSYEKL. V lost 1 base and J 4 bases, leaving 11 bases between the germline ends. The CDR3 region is CASSQVGGDGNTIYF. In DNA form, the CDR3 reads TGCGCCAGCAGCCAAGTGGGGGGCGACGGAAACACCATATATTTT.